These 15 T cell receptor beta chains were sequenced from one sample in a study of blood T cells in healthy people across ages. A second PCR of 7 to 11 cycles used a sample-barcoded 5' primer and a J-beta primer mix. TCRdb re-called the 5' RACE reads with MiXCR, one entry per CDR3 protein. This sample carries 800,000 or so distinct CDR3 sequences, roughly 25% of them seen once, and the ten largest clones take more than 3%. Another study also made use of these data, one on T cells of mothers and their children.

Sequencing used blood. The receptors shown here come from a boy younger than 18 in good health.

This clonotype showed up just a few times. V is TRBV29-1 and J is TRBJ2-3; D remains unclear. The CDR3 is 13 residues long. V lost 0 bases, J lost 6 bases, and 10 bases lay in between. Germline CDR1 is SQVTM and CDR2 is ANQGSEA. CDR3 nucleotides: TGCAGCGTTGAAGATAGCCCCATCGATACGCAGTATTTT. It codes for CSVEDSPIDTQYF.

This clonotype was counted between two and nine times. The genes are TRBV20-1 and TRBJ2-5; D gene uncertain. V gave up 6 bases and J gave up 5 bases, with 22 bases separating them. CDR1 and CDR2 (germline): DFQATT, SNEGSKA (reference sequence). The CDR3 is 15 residues long. The CDR3 DNA follows: TGCAGTGCCAAAAGCTATGGCGTACTCTTGGAGACCCAGTACTTC. Translating gives CSAKSYGVLLETQYF.

The chain couples TRBV20-1 to TRBJ2-5; 9 positions match TRBD1. This CDR3 is 15 amino acids long. J gave up 0 bases and V 6 bases, and 8 bases lay outside the gene matches. Germline CDR1 and CDR2: DFQATT and SNEGSKA (reference sequence). The CDR3 loop reads CSASRDRVYQETQYF. The CDR3 DNA sequence: TGCAGTGCCTCCCGGGACAGGGTGTACCAAGAGACCCAGTACTTC.

The sample holds a few counts of this clonotype. The chain has TRBV7-9 and TRBJ2-1, with TRBD2 matching 9 bases. The germline V gene has CDR1 SEHNR and CDR2 FQNEAQ (reference sequence). The length of the CDR3 is 15 residues. V was clipped by 7 bases and J by 6 bases; unmatched bases: 10. The DNA for the CDR3 is TGTGCCAGCAACGTTGTAGCGGGGGTCTTCAATGAGCAGTTCTTC. Amino acid sequence: CASNVVAGVFNEQFF. The full variable domain, its missing parts supplied by reference TRBV7-9 and TRBJ2-1, is DTGVSQNPRHKITKRGQNVTFRCDPISEHNRLYWYRQTLGQGPEFLTYFQNEAQLEKSRLLSDRFSAERPKGSFSTLEIQRTEQGDSAMYLCASNVVAGVFNEQFFGPGTRLTVL.

J is TRBJ2-1 and V is TRBV10-2; D might be TRBD2 (5 bases). The end of the DNA aligns better with TRBJ2-5, so the J call may be wrong. The CDR3 has 14 residues. CDR1 and CDR2 from the germline V gene are WSHSY and SAAADI. The CDR3 DNA is TGCGCCAGCAGTGATCCGGGGTTGAAGGAGACCCAGTACTTC. Residues: CASSDPGLKETQYF.

This clonotype was detected only a few times. The CDR3 sequence is CASLRGDCVYGRFYNEQFF. CDR3 sequence (DNA): TGTGCCAGCCTACGGGGGGACTGTGTGTACGGGAGATTCTACAATGAGCAGTTCTTC. The chain carries TRBV3-1 and TRBJ2-1, with 7 positions matching TRBD2. The J segment lost 3 bases and the V segment lost 8 bases, leaving 22 bases of the junction unmatched. CDR3 length equals 19 residues. Germline CDR1 is LGHDT and CDR2 is YNNKEL (reference sequence).

The chain links TRBV5-1 to TRBJ2-2; TRBD2 aligns across 15 bases. V shed 3 bases and J 5 bases; nucleotides not matched to a gene: 2. Per germline, CDR1 SGHRS and CDR2 YFSETQ. The CDR3 runs 16 residues. CDR3 in amino acids: CASSYGLAGGTGELFF. The CDR3 coding sequence is TGCGCCAGCAGCTACGGACTAGCGGGAGGGACCGGGGAGCTGTTTTTT.

The chain recombines TRBV3-1 with TRBJ2-1; 8 bases are shared with TRBD2. CDR3 length: 16 amino acids. J gave up 4 bases and V 1 base, and 6 bases lay outside the gene matches. Germline V gene lookup returns CDR1 LGHDT and CDR2 YNNKEL (reference sequence). Written as DNA, the CDR3 is TGTGCCAGCAGCCAAGTCAGCGGGAGACGATACAATGAGCAGTTCTTC. Translation: CASSQVSGRRYNEQFF.

V usage is TRBV28 and J usage is TRBJ1-4; D gene unclear. Germline lookup yields CDR1 MDHEN and CDR2 SYDVKM. CDR3 length: 15 amino acids. Trimming took off 1 base at V and 4 bases at J, with 10 bases between the two ends. CDR3 amino acids: CASSLYRTFNEKLFF. The DNA of the CDR3 is TGTGCCAGCAGTTTATATCGGACCTTTAATGAAAAACTGTTTTTT.

This clonotype was picked up a small number of times. This chain links TRBV9 with TRBJ2-3; 8 positions match TRBD2. The CDR3 is 15 amino acids. Looked up from germline, CDR1 is SGDLS and CDR2 is YYNGEE. V lost 0 bases to trimming and J lost 1 base; unmatched junction nucleotides: 1. The CDR3 sequence is CASSVVGGGTDTQYF. The CDR3, as DNA: TGTGCCAGCAGCGTAGTCGGGGGGGGCACAGATACGCAGTATTTT.

In its sample, this clonotype was seen many times. The chain has TRBV12-3 or TRBV12-4 and TRBJ2-6; no firm D call. V dropped 6 bases and J dropped 1 base, with 4 bases sitting between them. The CDR3 is made up of 13 amino acids. The CDR3 protein is CASRRSGANVLTF. The CDR3 DNA follows: TGTGCCAGCAGGCGGTCTGGGGCCAACGTCCTGACTTTC.

CDR3 sequence reads: CASSPTGRWGSSEKLFF. DNA of the CDR3: TGTGCCAGCAGTCCCACCGGTAGGTGGGGTTCTAGCGAAAAACTGTTTTTT. This chain uses TRBV6-5 with TRBJ1-4; D unresolved. CDR1 and CDR2 (germline): MNHEY, SVGAGI. This CDR3 region has 17 residues. Trimming took off 5 bases at V and 8 bases at J, with 24 bases between the two ends.

The rearrangement uses TRBV14 and TRBJ2-6; TRBD1 might be the D (6 bases). The CDR3 sequence is 18 residues long. V was clipped by 4 bases and J by 1 base, with 17 bases between them. Germline V gene data show CDR1 as SGHDN and CDR2 as FVKESK. CDR3 sequence (DNA): TGTGCCAGCAGCCCGACAGGTTTAATCATGTCTGGGGCCAACGTCCTGACTTTC. This codes for CASSPTGLIMSGANVLTF. Combining the CDR3 with reference TRBV14 and TRBJ2-6 gives the whole variable domain EAGVTQFPSHSVIEKGQTVTLRCDPISGHDNLYWYRRVMGKEIKFLLHFVKESKQDESGMPNNRFLAERTGGTYSTLKVQPAELEDSGVYFCASSPTGLIMSGANVLTFGAGSRLTVL.

The genes are TRBV7-9 and TRBJ2-7; the match to TRBD2 covers 9 bases. The CDR3 covers 15 residues. The J segment lost 7 bases and the V segment lost 4 bases, leaving 11 bases of the junction unmatched. Germline CDR1 and CDR2: SEHNR and FQNEAQ (reference sequence). The CDR3 sequence: CASSSSGGGAREQYF. CDR3 sequence (DNA): TGTGCCAGCAGCTCCTCTGGCGGGGGGGCTAGGGAGCAGTACTTC.

This clonotype was observed a few times. The rearrangement joins TRBV6-2 or TRBV6-3 to TRBJ2-7; maybe TRBD1 (5 bases). This CDR3 has 14 residues. Trimming took off 4 bases at V and 4 bases at J, with 14 bases between the two ends. Germline V gene sequence: CDR1 MNHEY, CDR2 SVGEGT. DNA of the CDR3: TGTGCCAGCAGTTCTCAGAGACAGTTATACGAGCAGTACTTC. This sequence encodes CASSSQRQLYEQYF.